This is a list of T cell receptor beta chains from one sample in a study of shared clonotypes between healthy human individuals. Profiled with immunoSEQ multiplex PCR; TCRdb holds only in-frame clones, not every one. Of 1 million to 1.3 million clones in the sample, around three quarters are singletons; the top ten hold around 0.6%. Sequences were obtained from memory CD4+ T cells from PBMCs. The source of these receptors is a man between 18 and 29 years old in good health. Some clones in this sample may be carry-over from other donors' samples. Each CDR3 is given with its conserved first and last residue. The order of the fields is J gene, V gene, clone size, CDR3 length, D gene, CDR3 protein, CDR3 DNA. The D gene is left open where the match is weak. Size values are once, few and many counts, or a class for expanded clones, and some rows have none.

J gene: TRBJ1-1; V gene: TRBV2; clone size: .; CDR3 length: 16; D gene: TRBD1; CDR3 protein: CASSADRQGLGTEAFF; CDR3 DNA: TGTGCCAGCAGCGCAGACCGACAGGGACTGGGGACTGAAGCTTTCTTT
J gene: TRBJ1-1; V gene: TRBV5-4; clone size: .; CDR3 length: 14; D gene: .; CDR3 protein: CASSLAISNTEAFF; CDR3 DNA: TGTGCCAGCAGCTTGGCCATATCCAACACTGAAGCTTTCTTT
J gene: TRBJ1-3; V gene: TRBV21-1; clone size: .; CDR3 length: 16; D gene: .; CDR3 protein: CASSKGEQDSGNTIYF; CDR3 DNA: TGTGCCAGCAGCAAAGGGGAGCAGGACTCTGGAAACACCATATATTTT
J gene: TRBJ2-5; V gene: TRBV5-1; clone size: .; CDR3 length: 18; D gene: TRBD1; CDR3 protein: CASSLPGQGAPGQETQYF; CDR3 DNA: TGCGCCAGCAGCTTGCCGGGACAGGGGGCGCCGGGGCAAGAGACCCAGTACTTC
J gene: TRBJ2-2; V gene: TRBV2; clone size: .; CDR3 length: 14; D gene: TRBD1; CDR3 protein: CASSTGGRTGELFF; CDR3 DNA: TGTGCCAGTTCGACAGGGGGAAGGACCGGGGAGCTGTTTTTT
J gene: TRBJ2-1; V gene: TRBV7-2; clone size: many; CDR3 length: 14; D gene: .; CDR3 protein: CASSTLTGNNEQFF; CDR3 DNA: TGTGCCAGCAGCACCCTTACAGGTAACAATGAGCAGTTCTTC
J gene: TRBJ1-1; V gene: TRBV4-1; clone size: .; CDR3 length: 14; D gene: TRBD1; CDR3 protein: CASSRGQGNTEAFF; CDR3 DNA: TGCGCCAGCAGCCGGGGACAGGGAAACACTGAAGCTTTCTTT
J gene: TRBJ1-2; V gene: TRBV30; clone size: many; CDR3 length: 11; D gene: .; CDR3 protein: CAWGRGAGYTF; CDR3 DNA: TGTGCCTGGGGCAGGGGAGCTGGCTACACCTTC
J gene: TRBJ2-7; V gene: TRBV6-1; clone size: many; CDR3 length: 11; D gene: .; CDR3 protein: CASRSPWEQYF; CDR3 DNA: TGTGCCAGCAGGTCTCCTTGGGAGCAGTACTTC
J gene: TRBJ1-5; V gene: TRBV15; clone size: few; CDR3 length: 15; D gene: .; CDR3 protein: CATSRDQDSNQPQHF; CDR3 DNA: TGTGCCACCAGCAGAGATCAGGATAGCAATCAGCCCCAGCATTTT
J gene: TRBJ2-1; V gene: TRBV5-1; clone size: .; CDR3 length: 15; D gene: TRBD2; CDR3 protein: CASSLVSSGSGEQFF; CDR3 DNA: TGCGCCAGCAGCTTGGTTTCTAGCGGGAGCGGGGAGCAGTTCTTC
J gene: TRBJ2-7; V gene: TRBV6-5; clone size: .; CDR3 length: 14; D gene: TRBD1; CDR3 protein: CASRTGTGVGEQYF; CDR3 DNA: TGTGCCAGCAGAACCGGGACAGGGGTGGGGGAGCAGTACTTC
J gene: TRBJ2-5; V gene: TRBV11-2; clone size: .; CDR3 length: 14; D gene: TRBD2; CDR3 protein: CASSRAGRTETQYF; CDR3 DNA: TGTGCCAGCAGCCGAGCGGGACGGACCGAGACCCAGTACTTC
J gene: TRBJ1-4; V gene: TRBV7-9; clone size: .; CDR3 length: 15; D gene: .; CDR3 protein: CASSLGGLPSEKLFF; CDR3 DNA: TGTGCCAGCAGCTTAGGAGGCCTGCCCAGTGAAAAACTGTTTTTT
J gene: TRBJ1-2; V gene: TRBV19; clone size: .; CDR3 length: 15; D gene: .; CDR3 protein: CASSIGLQATYGYTF; CDR3 DNA: TGTGCCAGTAGTATAGGATTACAGGCAACCTATGGCTACACCTTC
J gene: TRBJ1-4; V gene: TRBV5-1; clone size: many; CDR3 length: 14; D gene: TRBD1; CDR3 protein: CASRETGFNEKLFF; CDR3 DNA: TGCGCCAGCAGAGAGACAGGGTTTAATGAAAAACTGTTTTTT
J gene: TRBJ2-1; V gene: TRBV7-2; clone size: once; CDR3 length: 15; D gene: TRBD2; CDR3 protein: CASSLVTSGDVKQFF; CDR3 DNA: TGTGCCAGCAGCTTAGTGACTAGCGGGGACGTAAAGCAGTTCTTC
J gene: TRBJ2-1; V gene: TRBV28; clone size: .; CDR3 length: 17; D gene: TRBD2; CDR3 protein: CASSLSHGRGYTGEQFF; CDR3 DNA: TGTGCCAGCAGTTTGTCTCACGGGAGGGGCTATACTGGTGAGCAGTTCTTC
J gene: TRBJ2-1; V gene: TRBV9; clone size: once; CDR3 length: 18; D gene: .; CDR3 protein: CASSVDFRGSSSYNEQFF; CDR3 DNA: TGTGCCAGCAGCGTAGATTTTCGCGGATCGAGCTCCTACAATGAGCAGTTCTTC
J gene: TRBJ2-3; V gene: TRBV28; clone size: .; CDR3 length: 14; D gene: .; CDR3 protein: CASSFGGLADTQYF; CDR3 DNA: TGTGCCAGCAGTTTCGGGGGATTAGCAGATACGCAGTATTTT
J gene: TRBJ1-1; V gene: TRBV19; clone size: once; CDR3 length: 14; D gene: .; CDR3 protein: CASSMQGARTEAFF; CDR3 DNA: TGTGCCAGTAGTATGCAAGGAGCCCGCACTGAAGCTTTCTTT
J gene: TRBJ2-3; V gene: TRBV28; clone size: .; CDR3 length: 14; D gene: .; CDR3 protein: CASRGFRPGDTQYF; CDR3 DNA: TGTGCCAGCAGGGGGTTTCGGCCCGGAGATACGCAGTATTTT
J gene: TRBJ1-2; V gene: TRBV5-1; clone size: .; CDR3 length: 14; D gene: .; CDR3 protein: CASSLLGRSDGYTF; CDR3 DNA: TGCGCCAGCAGCTTGCTTGGCAGGTCCGACGGCTACACCTTC
J gene: TRBJ1-1; V gene: TRBV5-4; clone size: .; CDR3 length: 16; D gene: .; CDR3 protein: CASSLDAELRNTEAFF; CDR3 DNA: TGTGCCAGCAGCTTAGACGCGGAGCTCAGGAACACTGAAGCTTTCTTT
J gene: TRBJ1-1; V gene: TRBV19; clone size: .; CDR3 length: 12; D gene: .; CDR3 protein: CASSIRGAEAFF; CDR3 DNA: TGTGCCAGTAGTATAAGGGGGGCTGAAGCTTTCTTT
J gene: TRBJ1-2; V gene: TRBV28; clone size: .; CDR3 length: 14; D gene: .; CDR3 protein: CASSWTAPVYGYTF; CDR3 DNA: TGTGCCAGCAGTTGGACGGCCCCTGTTTATGGCTACACCTTC
J gene: TRBJ2-1; V gene: TRBV7-3; clone size: .; CDR3 length: 14; D gene: TRBD2; CDR3 protein: CASSLQAGDNEQFF; CDR3 DNA: TGTGCCAGCAGCTTACAAGCGGGGGACAATGAGCAGTTCTTC
J gene: TRBJ2-1; V gene: TRBV28; clone size: .; CDR3 length: 12; D gene: TRBD2; CDR3 protein: CASSPSSGSLFF; CDR3 DNA: TGTGCCAGCAGCCCGTCTAGCGGGAGTTTGTTCTTC
J gene: TRBJ1-2; V gene: TRBV18; clone size: .; CDR3 length: 13; D gene: .; CDR3 protein: CASSPPDSIGYTF; CDR3 DNA: TGTGCCAGCTCACCACCGGACAGTATTGGCTACACCTTC
J gene: TRBJ2-7; V gene: TRBV6-1; clone size: .; CDR3 length: 16; D gene: TRBD2; CDR3 protein: CASSDVRASGSYEQYF; CDR3 DNA: TGTGCCAGCAGTGACGTTCGGGCTAGCGGGTCCTACGAGCAGTACTTC
J gene: TRBJ2-3; V gene: TRBV18; clone size: few; CDR3 length: 14; D gene: .; CDR3 protein: CASSLHRSTDTQYF; CDR3 DNA: TGTGCCAGCTCTCTCCATCGATCCACAGATACGCAGTATTTT
J gene: TRBJ2-1; V gene: TRBV2; clone size: .; CDR3 length: 13; D gene: TRBD1; CDR3 protein: CASSRTGSNEQFF; CDR3 DNA: TGTGCCAGCAGCCGGACAGGGAGCAATGAGCAGTTCTTC
J gene: TRBJ1-4; V gene: TRBV29-1; clone size: .; CDR3 length: 14; D gene: TRBD1; CDR3 protein: CSVTRQGVSGKLFF; CDR3 DNA: TGCAGCGTTACCCGACAGGGGGTGAGCGGAAAACTGTTTTTT
J gene: TRBJ1-2; V gene: TRBV19; clone size: .; CDR3 length: 14; D gene: TRBD1; CDR3 protein: CASTETGGSYGYTF; CDR3 DNA: TGTGCCAGTACCGAGACAGGGGGCTCTTATGGCTACACCTTC
J gene: TRBJ2-5; V gene: TRBV11-3; clone size: few; CDR3 length: 13; D gene: .; CDR3 protein: CASSLDQGGTQYF; CDR3 DNA: TGTGCCAGCAGCTTAGATCAGGGGGGGACCCAGTACTTC
J gene: TRBJ2-5; V gene: TRBV9; clone size: .; CDR3 length: 16; D gene: TRBD1; CDR3 protein: CASSVGSGGWGETQYF; CDR3 DNA: TGTGCCAGCAGCGTAGGCTCAGGGGGCTGGGGAGAGACCCAGTACTTC
J gene: TRBJ2-7; V gene: TRBV19; clone size: .; CDR3 length: 14; D gene: .; CDR3 protein: CASSSLGGSYEQYF; CDR3 DNA: TGTGCCAGTAGTTCCCTGGGAGGTTCCTACGAGCAGTACTTC
J gene: TRBJ1-5; V gene: TRBV5-1; clone size: few; CDR3 length: 14; D gene: .; CDR3 protein: CASSLGGSAQPQHF; CDR3 DNA: TGCGCCAGCAGCTTGGGGGGCAGCGCCCAGCCCCAGCATTTT
J gene: TRBJ1-4; V gene: TRBV9; clone size: .; CDR3 length: 14; D gene: TRBD1; CDR3 protein: CASSAGTGEEKLFF; CDR3 DNA: TGTGCCAGCAGCGCCGGGACAGGGGAGGAAAAACTGTTTTTT
J gene: TRBJ2-7; V gene: TRBV6-5; clone size: .; CDR3 length: 15; D gene: TRBD2; CDR3 protein: CASSPRGGFPNEQYF; CDR3 DNA: TGTGCCAGCAGCCCCCGGGGGGGGTTCCCCAACGAGCAGTACTTC
J gene: TRBJ2-2; V gene: TRBV2; clone size: once; CDR3 length: 12; D gene: .; CDR3 protein: CASREGTGELFF; CDR3 DNA: TGTGCCAGCAGAGAGGGAACCGGGGAGCTGTTTTTT
J gene: TRBJ2-7; V gene: TRBV7-8; clone size: many; CDR3 length: 13; D gene: .; CDR3 protein: CASSLQEGSEQYF; CDR3 DNA: TGTGCCAGCAGCTTACAGGAGGGGTCCGAGCAGTACTTC
J gene: TRBJ2-2; V gene: TRBV28; clone size: .; CDR3 length: 13; D gene: .; CDR3 protein: CASSLIAERELFF; CDR3 DNA: TGTGCCAGCAGTTTAATTGCAGAGCGGGAGCTGTTTTTT
J gene: TRBJ1-2; V gene: TRBV4-2; clone size: few; CDR3 length: 18; D gene: TRBD1; CDR3 protein: CASSQDGGAIDRGYGYTF; CDR3 DNA: TGTGCCAGCAGCCAAGATGGGGGGGCAATTGACAGGGGATATGGCTACACCTTC